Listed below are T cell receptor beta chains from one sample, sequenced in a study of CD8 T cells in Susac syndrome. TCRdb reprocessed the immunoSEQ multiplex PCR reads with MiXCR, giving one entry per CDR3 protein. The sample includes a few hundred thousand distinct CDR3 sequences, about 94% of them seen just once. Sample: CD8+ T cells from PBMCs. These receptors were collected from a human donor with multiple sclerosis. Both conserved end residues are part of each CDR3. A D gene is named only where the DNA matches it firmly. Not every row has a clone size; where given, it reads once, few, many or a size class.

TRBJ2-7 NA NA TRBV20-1 TGCAGTGCTCGGGCACAGAGCTCCTACGAGCAGTACTTC CSARAQSSYEQYF
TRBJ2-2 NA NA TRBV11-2 TGTGCCAGCAGCTTAGGTCGCGAAATTCGAATTGCGTATGAGGCCGGGGAGCTGTTTTTT CASSLGREIRIAYEAGELFF
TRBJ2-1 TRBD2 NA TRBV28 TGTGCCAGCAGCCAAAGCGGGATCTCAACAGGCAATGAGCAGTTCTTC CASSQSGISTGNEQFF
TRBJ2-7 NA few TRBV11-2 TGTGCCAGCAGCCAATTAGTGACAGGAGCCTACGAGCAGTACTTC CASSQLVTGAYEQYF
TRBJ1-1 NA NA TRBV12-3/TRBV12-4 TGTGCCACCGCCGGACGAAACCCCTTCACTGAAGCTTTCTTT CATAGRNPFTEAFF
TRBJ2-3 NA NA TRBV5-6 TGTGCCAGCAGCTTGGGCGATAAACAGGGCACAGATACGCAGTATTTT CASSLGDKQGTDTQYF
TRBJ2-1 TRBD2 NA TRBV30 TGTGCCTGGAGTGTACTAGCGGGGGACTACAATGAGCAGTTCTTC CAWSVLAGDYNEQFF
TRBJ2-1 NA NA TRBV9 TGTGCCAGCAGCACCTTCCCCGGGCTTAGGGGGGAAGAAAACTACAATGAGCAGTTCTTC CASSTFPGLRGEENYNEQFF
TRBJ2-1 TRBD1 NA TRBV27 TGTGCCAGCAGCAACCTGACAGGGAGCTCCTACAATGAGCAGTTCTTC CASSNLTGSSYNEQFF
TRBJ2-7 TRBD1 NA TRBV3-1 TGTGCCAGCAGCAACGGACAGGGGTGGGCCTACGAGCAGTACTTC CASSNGQGWAYEQYF
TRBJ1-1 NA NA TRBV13 TGTGCCAGCAGCACCGGGAGCATGAACACTGAAGCTTTCTTT CASSTGSMNTEAFF
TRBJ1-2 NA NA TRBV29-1 TGCAGCGTTGGCGTCTACACCTTC CSVGVYTF
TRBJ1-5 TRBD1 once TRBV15 TGTGCCACCAGCGGGGACAGGGGAGCGCATCAGCCCCAGCATTTT CATSGDRGAHQPQHF
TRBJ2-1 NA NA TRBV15 TGTGCCACCAGGCCTCATGGGGGCGGGACGGGGGATGAGCAGTTCTTC CATRPHGGGTGDEQFF
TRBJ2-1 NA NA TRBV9 TGTGCCAGCAGCGTAGAGGGGAGTACCTACAATGAGCAGTTCTTC CASSVEGSTYNEQFF
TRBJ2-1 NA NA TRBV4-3 TGCGCCAGCAGCCGGGGGCCGGGGGACGCCTACAATGGGCAGTTCTTC CASSRGPGDAYNGQFF
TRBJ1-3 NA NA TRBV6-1 TGTGCCAGCAGTGAATCGGCAGACTCTGGAAACACCATATATTTT CASSESADSGNTIYF
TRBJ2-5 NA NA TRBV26 TGTGCCAGCACCGTGGACCGGGACAGGGAAGTCACCCCCGGGGGGGAGACCCAGTACTTC CASTVDRDREVTPGGETQYF
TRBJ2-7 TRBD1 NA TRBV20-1 TGCAATGCCAGTACGGGACAGGGAACCTACGAGCAGTACTTC CNASTGQGTYEQYF
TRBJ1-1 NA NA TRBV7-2 TGTGCCAGCAGCTTAGGATCAACAGGTGAGAACACTGAAGCTTTCTTT CASSLGSTGENTEAFF
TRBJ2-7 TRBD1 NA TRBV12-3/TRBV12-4 TGTGCCAGCAGCGGGACAGCCTCCTACGAGCAGTACTTC CASSGTASYEQYF
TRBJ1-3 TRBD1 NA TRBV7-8 TGTGCCAGCAGCTTAGGAATCGGGACAGGGGGCCGAGACACCATATATTTT CASSLGIGTGGRDTIYF
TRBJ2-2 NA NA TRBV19 TGTGCCAGTAGTAGGAGCGGAGACCCGAACACCGGGGAGCTGTTTTTT CASSRSGDPNTGELFF
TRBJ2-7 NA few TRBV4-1 TGCGCCAGCAGCCAAGGGCTTGGGGCTAGTTCCTACGAGCAGTACTTC CASSQGLGASSYEQYF
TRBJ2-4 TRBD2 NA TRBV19 TGTGCCACCACCCCTCTAGCGGGAGGAGGGAACATTCAGTACTTC CATTPLAGGGNIQYF
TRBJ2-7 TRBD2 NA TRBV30 TGTGCCTGGGGCCGCCTAGCGGAATATTACTACGAGCAGTACTTC CAWGRLAEYYYEQYF
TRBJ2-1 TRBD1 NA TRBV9 TGTGCCAGCAGCCCTGGGACAGGGGCGAGCTCCTACAATGAGCAGTTCTTC CASSPGTGASSYNEQFF
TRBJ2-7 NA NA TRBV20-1 TGCAGTGCTAGAGATGAATTGGTCGGGCCGACCTACGAGCAGTACTTC CSARDELVGPTYEQYF
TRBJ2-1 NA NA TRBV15 TGTGCCACCAGCAGAGAGGCTAGCCAGGCCAATGAGCAGTTCTTC CATSREASQANEQFF
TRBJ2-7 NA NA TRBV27 TGTGCCAGCAGTTTCGGGATAGGGGACGAGCAGTACTTC CASSFGIGDEQYF
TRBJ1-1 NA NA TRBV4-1 TGCGCCAGCAGCCAAGATGGGCTGATTGACACTGAAGCTTTCTTT CASSQDGLIDTEAFF
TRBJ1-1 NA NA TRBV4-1 TGCGCCAGCAGCCACCTACAGGGAGGAGGCACTGAAGCTTTCTTT CASSHLQGGGTEAFF
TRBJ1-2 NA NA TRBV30 TGTGCCTGGAGTGTGGGGATTGGCTACACCTTC CAWSVGIGYTF
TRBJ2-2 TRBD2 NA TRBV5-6 TGTGCCAGCAGCTTTGGACTAGCGGACACCGGGGAGCTGTTTTTT CASSFGLADTGELFF
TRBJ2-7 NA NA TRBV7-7 TGTGCTAGCAGCTTAGCCCAAGACGAGCAGTACTTC CASSLAQDEQYF
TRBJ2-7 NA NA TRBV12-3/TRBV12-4 TGTGCCAGCAGTTCCCCCAGGCGAGACTACGAGCAGTACTTC CASSSPRRDYEQYF
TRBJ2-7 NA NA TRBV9 TGTGCCAGCAGCGTAGAGGGGGGCCTCTACGAGCAGTACTTC CASSVEGGLYEQYF
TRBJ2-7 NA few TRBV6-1 TGTGCCAGCAGTGGGGACGGTCTTGCGTACGAGCAGTACTTC CASSGDGLAYEQYF
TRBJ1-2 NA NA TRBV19 TGTGCCAGTAGTCCAAGTCCGAGCCCAAACTATGGCTACACCTTC CASSPSPSPNYGYTF
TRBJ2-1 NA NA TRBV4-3 TGCGCCAGCAGCCAGGGGACGGAGCAGTTCTTC CASSQGTEQFF
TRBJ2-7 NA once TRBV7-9 TGTGCCAGCAGCTCGGTCCCAAGCTCCTACGAGCAGTACTTC CASSSVPSSYEQYF
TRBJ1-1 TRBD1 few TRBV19 TGTGCCAGTAGTATCGGGACAGCTGAAGCTTTCTTT CASSIGTAEAFF
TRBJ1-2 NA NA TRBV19 TGTGCCAGTACCCCGGACCTTCCGGGCATCTATGGCTACACCTTC CASTPDLPGIYGYTF
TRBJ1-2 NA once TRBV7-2 TGTGCCAGCAACCCCGAATCTGACTATGGCTACACCTTC CASNPESDYGYTF
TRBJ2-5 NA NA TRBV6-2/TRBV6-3 TGTGCCAGCAGTTACAGGGACGTGGAGACCCAGTACTTC CASSYRDVETQYF